Listed here are 12 T cell receptor beta chains from one sample, sequenced in a study of blood T cells in healthy people across ages. Alongside a J-beta primer mix, a sample-barcoded 5' primer served in a second PCR lasting about 7 to 11 cycles. Each CDR3 protein gets one entry after TCRdb re-called the 5' RACE reads with MiXCR. The table lists about 1.1 million distinct CDR3 sequences, about two fifths of them singletons, with about an eighth in the top ten. The source material was blood. The receptors come from a man aged 18-30 years in good health.

This clonotype showed up just a few times. The chain employs TRBV14 and TRBJ2-1, with 9 nucleotides matching TRBD2. This CDR3 contains 20 residues. The germline V gene encodes CDR1 SGHDN and CDR2 FVKESK. V was clipped by 6 bases and J by 0 bases; unmatched bases: 18. CDR3 sequence reads: CASRPTGTSSTMSSYNEQFF. In DNA, the CDR3 is TGTGCCAGCAGACCTACCGGGACTAGCTCCACTATGAGCTCCTACAATGAGCAGTTCTTC.

This clonotype appeared a few times. The chain is built from TRBV27 and TRBJ1-2; 7 positions match TRBD1. The germline gives CDR1 MNHEY, CDR2 SMNVEV (reference sequence). V trimming: 4 bases; J trimming: 3 bases; junction bases outside the gene matches: 5. CDR3 size: 14 residues. CDR3 sequence (DNA): TGTGCCAGCAGTTCAGGGGGGGGAGACTATGGCTACACCTTC. It is translated as CASSSGGGDYGYTF.

This clonotype was seen only a few times. The chain links TRBV11-2 to TRBJ2-3; D gene ambiguous. CDR1 is SGHAT and CDR2 is FQNNGV in the germline V gene. Deletions cut 4 bases from V and 1 base from J, with 12 bases between. This CDR3 comprises 15 residues. CDR3 DNA sequence: TGTGCCAGCAGCTCCTTGGGTCAGCGCACAGATACGCAGTATTTT. Amino acids: CASSSLGQRTDTQYF.

The chain uses TRBV6-2 or TRBV6-3 and TRBJ2-1; TRBD1 agrees at 9 bases. J lost 7 bases, V lost 6 bases, and 19 bases had no gene match. Looked up from germline, CDR1 is MNHEY and CDR2 is SVGEGT. This CDR3 region has 18 residues. Here the CDR3 DNA reads TGTGCCAGCAGCCATAGGGGACGGAGGACAGGGGCGCGGAATGAGCAGTTCTTC. This encodes CASSHRGRRTGARNEQFF.

V usage is TRBV7-3 and J usage is TRBJ1-2, with TRBD1 matching 9 bases. Germline CDR1 SGHTA, CDR2 FQGTGA. The length of the CDR3 is 15 residues. Germline trimming cut 2 bases from V and 5 bases from J; bases unmatched to any gene: 6. The CDR3 nucleotides read TGTGCCAGCAGCTTAGGGACAGGGCCCTCGTATGGCTACACCTTC. This codes for CASSLGTGPSYGYTF.

This clonotype was detected a few times. The chain is built from TRBV12-3 or TRBV12-4 and TRBJ1-2, with 7 bases aligning to TRBD1. V gave up 6 bases and J gave up 8 bases; unmatched junction bases: 12. The CDR3 runs 14 residues. The CDR3 DNA sequence: TGTGCCAGCAGAAAGACCGAGGGGGCGTGGGGCTACACCTTC. Translating gives CASRKTEGAWGYTF.

V gene TRBV6-5 combines with J gene TRBJ1-2; perhaps TRBD1 as D (6 bases). Germline V gene lookup returns CDR1 MNHEY and CDR2 SVGAGI. V lost 5 bases, J lost 4 bases, and 14 bases lay in between. This CDR3 is built from 14 residues. CDR3 residues: CASSETGSPYGYTF. CDR3 bases: TGTGCCAGCAGTGAGACAGGTAGCCCCTATGGCTACACCTTC.

The chain joins TRBV27 to TRBJ1-6, with TRBD1 identical over 9 bases. The CDR3 is 15 residues long. Losses at the gene ends were 5 bases for V and 3 bases for J; bases not matched to a gene: 2. Germline V gene sequence: CDR1 MNHEY, CDR2 SMNVEV (reference sequence). The CDR3 sequence: CASSRQGGYNSPLHF. The DNA of the CDR3 is TGTGCCAGCAGTCGACAGGGGGGCTATAATTCACCCCTCCACTTT.

V gene TRBV20-1 combines with J gene TRBJ2-7; D remains ambiguous. Per germline, CDR1 DFQATT and CDR2 SNEGSKA (reference sequence). The CDR3 spans 14 residues. V lost 5 bases and J lost 0, with 14 bases in between. The CDR3 DNA reads as TGCAGTGCTCAGTCTCGAGGATCCTCCTACGAGCAGTACTTC. Translating gives CSAQSRGSSYEQYF.

V and J are TRBV7-2 and TRBJ2-1; the D call may be TRBD1 or TRBD2 (5 bases each). Between the trimmed V and J ends, which lost 4 bases and 7 bases, there was a span of 14 bases. CDR1 is SGHTA and CDR2 is FQGNSA in the germline V gene. The CDR3 extends over 14 amino acids. CDR3 sequence: CASSYGTAGNEQFF. The DNA for the CDR3 is TGTGCCAGCAGCTACGGGACGGCTGGGAATGAGCAGTTCTTC.

The chain carries TRBV4-3 and TRBJ1-2; D uncertain. The CDR3 has 15 amino acids. CDR1 is LGHNA and CDR2 is YSLEER in the germline V gene. V was trimmed by 2 bases and J by 8 bases, leaving 18 bases between them. CDR3 sequence: CASSQRPAVRRGYTF. The DNA for the CDR3 is TGCGCCAGCAGCCAACGGCCCGCGGTCCGACGCGGCTACACCTTC.

A word on this clonotype: It may be a read error: a sequence one base away is much more abundant. This chain connects TRBV29-1 to TRBJ1-4; D is ambiguous. Germline V gene data show CDR1 as SQVTM and CDR2 as ANQGSEA. CDR3 length: 13 amino acids. The CDR3 loop is CSVAGRTSEKLFF. CDR3 DNA: TGCAGCGTTGCCGGGAGAACTAGTGAAAAACTGTTTTTT.